Listed below are T cell receptor beta chains from one sample, sequenced in a study of T cells in Graves' hyperthyroidism and ophthalmopathy. MiXCR, applied by TCRdb to the multiplex PCR reads, yields one record per CDR3 protein. This sample yields about 130,000 distinct CDR3 sequences, of which about 20% are seen a single time; over 60% belongs to the top ten. Sequencing was performed on blood. Receptors originate from a woman aged 45-60 years with Graves' hyperthyroidism that later progressed to Graves' ophthalmopathy. CDR3s leave out the opening cysteine and the closing phenylalanine or tryptophan. Only part of the rows carry a size: once, few, many, or a class if the clone is expanded.

cdr3_length	j_call	clone_size	v_call	cdr3_aa
10	TRBJ1-1	.	TRBV29-1	SVGGAGGEAF
13	TRBJ2-7	many	TRBV28	ASSRRGSITYEQY
11	TRBJ2-5	.	TRBV7-9	ASSLALRETQY
11	TRBJ2-7	many	TRBV6-1	ASSWRDLYEQY
10	TRBJ2-3	many	TRBV29-1	SVERAGDTQY
11	TRBJ2-7	many	TRBV4-1	ASSQDRQYEQY
10	TRBJ2-5	many	TRBV20-1	SASSNKETQY
12	TRBJ1-2	.	TRBV7-9	ASSSGQGTRGYT
20	TRBJ2-3	few	TRBV18	ASSPPYVAGGPLRSSTDTQY
13	TRBJ1-3	few	TRBV5-1	ASSFDIDSGNTIY
11	TRBJ1-2	.	TRBV7-2	ASSVYRDPGYT
12	TRBJ2-5	many	TRBV11-2	ASRRLAGKETQY
13	TRBJ2-3	many	TRBV5-6	ASSLAGRPLDTQY
11	TRBJ2-5	.	TRBV20-1	SAGLAGVGSEY
12	TRBJ2-3	.	TRBV27	ASSLGLARDTQY
10	TRBJ2-5	.	TRBV20-1	SANRGAETQY
12	TRBJ1-5	many	TRBV15	ATSGNRVGQPQH
13	TRBJ2-3	many	TRBV12-3/TRBV12-4	ASSLRRTNTDTQY
14	TRBJ2-2	.	TRBV20-1	SASGLAGTNTGELF
12	TRBJ1-1	.	TRBV12-5	ASGRDRSNTEAF
13	TRBJ1-6	many	TRBV28	ASRSTRPNRSPLH
9	TRBJ2-2	many	TRBV30	AWRRTGELF
10	TRBJ2-2	few	TRBV19	ASTENTGELF
11	TRBJ1-2	.	TRBV10-2	ASSEAERRGYT
13	TRBJ1-2	once	TRBV9	ASSGGTMGIYGYT
12	TRBJ1-5	many	TRBV19	ATSGDRGFQPQH
10	TRBJ2-1	many	TRBV7-2	ASSPYYNEQF
13	TRBJ2-7	many	TRBV5-1	ASSLLSGGGREQY
11	TRBJ2-7	.	TRBV7-2	ASSSGAFYEQY
13	TRBJ2-3	many	TRBV29-1	SVGGLAGFTDTQY
10	TRBJ2-4	few	TRBV30	AWAEAKNIQY
14	TRBJ2-1	few	TRBV14	ASSQAGRQKDNEQF
13	TRBJ2-1	many	TRBV2	ASSEEAVTYNEQF
13	TRBJ2-2	many	TRBV5-1	ASSILPPPTGELF
13	TRBJ1-5	.	TRBV12-3/TRBV12-4	ASSSPGTGNQPQH
8	TRBJ2-7	many	TRBV20-1	SASGYEQY
13	TRBJ1-2	.	TRBV6-1	ASSKGTDTNYGYT
14	TRBJ1-4	many	TRBV11-2	ASSLGGGTTNEKLF
13	TRBJ2-3	many	TRBV12-3/TRBV12-4	ASSLDGRAEDTQY
12	TRBJ2-7	many	TRBV30	AWSTGTGSYEQY
14	TRBJ2-3	few	TRBV28	ASSFGTARQRDTQY
13	TRBJ2-1	few	TRBV7-3	ASSLGGDTTNEQF
15	TRBJ2-5	.	TRBV7-7	ASSYLAGGPPGETQY
14	TRBJ2-3	few	TRBV7-9	ASSGGLAGGVDTQY
13	TRBJ1-1	many	TRBV20-1	SARTLNRRDTEAF
12	TRBJ2-5	few	TRBV20-1	SASWSAGGSTQY
12	TRBJ2-1	.	TRBV15	ATSVRGSYNEQF
10	TRBJ2-1	.	TRBV3-1	ASSQDFNEQF
12	TRBJ2-1	many	TRBV3-1	ASSPGIAGNEQF
12	TRBJ1-5	many	TRBV18	ASSPRGSNQPQH
10	TRBJ1-5	.	TRBV6-2/TRBV6-3	ASRDRGQPQH
12	TRBJ2-2	.	TRBV6-5	ASSYQPGSGELF
14	TRBJ2-1	many	TRBV6-1	ASSSYPGLAGVEQF